Listed below are T cell receptor beta chains from one sample, sequenced in a study of shared clonotypes between healthy human individuals. Produced via immunoSEQ multiplex PCR; TCRdb's table is partial and in-frame only. The sample holds about 2,100,000 clones, about 93% seen once. The sample was naive CD8+ T cells from PBMCs. The receptors stem from a man aged 18 to 30 in good health. Some clones in this sample may be carry-over from other donors' samples. CDR3s include the opening cysteine and the closing phenylalanine or tryptophan.

TRBJ2-1	TRBV4-1	CASSQDEGAVWTSGSARNEQFF
TRBJ2-3	TRBV2	CASSDLAGVLDTQYF
TRBJ1-3	TRBV11-2	CASSLDHYKEGSGNTIYF
TRBJ1-1	TRBV6-5	CASSSVQGKTEAFF
TRBJ2-7	TRBV4-2	CASSQGPQGEQYF
TRBJ2-3	TRBV15	CATSRDGLAAGRSTDTQYF
TRBJ2-2	TRBV27	CASSLSTSGTGELFF
TRBJ2-7	TRBV20-1	CSARLAGEQYF
TRBJ2-7	TRBV5-1	CASSLGQGVDEQYF
TRBJ2-7	TRBV10-3	CAIRENYEQYF
TRBJ2-2	TRBV4-3	CASSQGLAGGNTGELFF
TRBJ2-7	TRBV5-6	CASSHRQGEQYF
TRBJ2-7	TRBV7-9	CASSSGQGWSYEQYF
TRBJ2-3	TRBV19	CARRSPGLARLPDTQYF
TRBJ2-7	TRBV27	CASSLSRQALEQYF
TRBJ1-1	TRBV4-1	CASSQAPMNTEAFF
TRBJ2-2	TRBV9	CASSGRERGTGELFF
TRBJ2-1	TRBV28	CASERQGYNEQFF
TRBJ2-7	TRBV18	CVSSPTDQGFSYEQYF
TRBJ1-5	TRBV7-8	CASSLNSNQPQHF
TRBJ2-1	TRBV7-2	CASSYRDYYNEQFF
TRBJ2-7	TRBV27	CASSSQELAHREQYF
TRBJ1-1	TRBV9	CASSEYGQGAKAFF
TRBJ2-5	TRBV7-9	CASSLEGRPSGEETQYF
TRBJ2-1	TRBV7-3	CASSLIRGPPNEQFF
TRBJ2-3	TRBV7-7	CASSWGAGGDTQYF
TRBJ1-4	TRBV2	CASARERREKLFF
TRBJ2-5	TRBV9	CASSVSGTQYF
TRBJ1-5	TRBV29-1	CSVEDRGF
TRBJ2-5	TRBV7-8	CASSLVGSGTQYF
TRBJ2-3	TRBV9	CASSPGDTQYF
TRBJ2-7	TRBV7-9	CASSPGGTYEQYF
TRBJ2-1	TRBV4-2	CASSQDLAGGDEQFF
TRBJ2-1	TRBV28	CASSRTSSYNEQFF
TRBJ2-1	TRBV12-5	CASGPRIEAVF
TRBJ2-7	TRBV28	CASSSPPERGTYEQYF
TRBJ2-7	TRBV30	CAWSIGLAGEQYF
TRBJ1-5	TRBV13	CASSLGQSNQPQHF
TRBJ1-5	TRBV5-5	CATSPVGGTQPQHF
TRBJ2-7	TRBV7-2	CASSLAGLPEQYF
TRBJ1-1	TRBV5-4	CASSLGLTEAFF
TRBJ2-1	TRBV6-1	CASSEGLAGDPYNEQFF
TRBJ1-1	TRBV25-1	CASSGTGLVSEAFF
TRBJ2-7	TRBV28	CASSSLFPGIAYEQYF
TRBJ1-1	TRBV27	CASSFGGATEAFF
TRBJ1-5	TRBV30	CAWSTGGNQPQHF
TRBJ2-3	TRBV2	CASSMGLASTDTQYF
TRBJ1-5	TRBV28	CASSLGLGRGQPQHF
TRBJ1-2	TRBV28	CASSLLRGTGYGYTF
TRBJ2-3	TRBV7-8	CASSQEAGRTDTQYF
TRBJ2-3	TRBV7-9	CASSLSTGRADTQYF
TRBJ2-7	TRBV29-1	CSVGDSYEQYF
TRBJ2-7	TRBV7-9	CASSFFRGSAGGISYEQYF